What follows are 17 T cell receptor beta chains derived from one specimen sequenced in a study of glioma-infiltrating T cells after dendritic cell vaccination. Libraries were prepared by immunoSEQ multiplex PCR; TCRdb keeps only in-frame clonotypes and omits some of them. The data hold 85,000 to 95,000 clones, with 70% to 90% observed a single time. The source material was blood, sampled before dendritic cell vaccination. These receptors were obtained from a human donor with glioblastoma.

The V call is TRBV7-3, the J call TRBJ2-3; 11 nucleotides match TRBD2. The CDR3 is 18 amino acids. With 5 bases clipped from V and 8 bases from J, the junction kept 18 bases outside the gene matches. Looked up from germline, CDR1 is SGHTA and CDR2 is FQGTGA. The CDR3: CASSITGVAGGSPLTQYF. The CDR3 DNA reads TGTGCCAGCAGCATTACGGGGGTAGCGGGGGGGTCACCCCTTACGCAGTATTTT.

The V call is TRBV5-1, the J call TRBJ2-5; 7 bases match TRBD2. The CDR3 is 18 amino acids. Germline CDR1 is SGHRS and CDR2 is YFSETQ. Losses at the gene ends were 4 bases for V and 4 bases for J; bases not matched to a gene: 19. DNA for the CDR3: TGCGCCAGCAGCCTGTCTCACGGGGGGTGGACTACTGGAGAGACCCAGTACTTC. Protein product: CASSLSHGGWTTGETQYF.

A single count supports this clone. This chain uses TRBV16 with TRBJ2-3, with D possibly being TRBD2 (6 bases). The germline gives CDR1 KGHSY, CDR2 FQNENV. The CDR3 covers 14 residues. V lost 0 bases to trimming and J lost 5 bases, with 9 bases between them. The CDR3 sequence is CASSQSGSGDTQYF. In DNA, the CDR3 is TGTGCCAGCAGCCAATCCGGGAGCGGAGATACGCAGTATTTT.

The chain carries TRBV5-1 and TRBJ1-1; D might be TRBD1 (5 bases). The V and J ends lost 7 bases and 3 bases respectively, with 10 bases between them. The CDR3 has 12 residues. Looked up from germline, CDR1 is SGHRS and CDR2 is YFSETQ. The CDR3 here is CASGRGYTEAFF. CDR3 nucleotide sequence: TGCGCCAGCGGTCGGGGGTACACTGAAGCTTTCTTT.

There are a few counts of this clone. This chain uses TRBV9 with TRBJ1-5; 7 bases align to TRBD1. V gave up 3 bases and J gave up 4 bases; unmatched junction bases: 4. Germline assignment: CDR1 SGDLS and CDR2 YYNGEE. The CDR3 sequence is 14 residues long. DNA of the CDR3: TGTGCCAGCAGCGGCGGGACAGCTAATCAGCCCCAGCATTTT. As protein: CASSGGTANQPQHF.

The chain is built from TRBV28 and TRBJ2-4, with 9 bases aligning to TRBD1. Trimming at V came to 8 bases and at J to 15 bases, leaving 17 bases not matched to a gene. The V gene's germline CDR1 is MDHEN and CDR2 SYDVKM. The CDR3 totals 14 residues. CDR3 amino acids: CASRDRDREYRVYF. DNA for the CDR3: TGTGCCAGCCGAGACCGGGACAGGGAATACCGAGTGTACTTC.

V is TRBV10-3 and J is TRBJ2-2; a weak D match, TRBD1 (5 bases). Looked up from germline, CDR1 is ENHRY and CDR2 is SYGVKD. V was shortened by 3 bases and J by 8 bases, with 16 bases between the two germline ends. The CDR3 has 15 residues. In DNA form, the CDR3 reads TGTGCCATCAGTGACGTGGCAGGGATTACGGGGGAGCTGTTTTTT. Its translation: CAISDVAGITGELFF.

V and J are TRBV7-2 and TRBJ2-7, with D uncertain. The CDR3 loop spans 14 amino acids. The V gene's germline CDR1 is SGHTA and CDR2 FQGNSA. The ends were cut back, 4 bases at V and 1 base at J, with 11 bases in the middle. DNA of the CDR3: TGTGCCAGCAGCTCCGGAGCTAAGTCCTACGAGCAGTACTTC. Translating gives CASSSGAKSYEQYF.

The V call is TRBV6-5, the J call TRBJ1-2; tentative D call: TRBD1 (6 bases). Trimming left V 2 bases short and J 8 bases short, with 15 bases between. The CDR3 runs to 14 residues. Germline-derived CDR1 and CDR2 are MNHEY and SVGAGI. CDR3 sequence (DNA): TGTGCCAGCAGTTACGGTTTGGCAGGGGAAGGCTACACCTTC. As protein: CASSYGLAGEGYTF.

J is TRBJ2-3 and V is TRBV5-6, with D possibly being TRBD1 (5 bases). The CDR3 is made up of 17 amino acids. CDR1 is SGHDT, CDR2 YYEEEE, per germline. V gave up 0 bases and J gave up 1 base, with 15 bases separating them. In DNA form, the CDR3 reads TGTGCCAGCAGCTTGGCCAAAGGGGCTGTTCGCACAGATACGCAGTATTTT. The encoded protein is CASSLAKGAVRTDTQYF. The whole variable domain, remainder taken from reference TRBV5-6 and TRBJ2-3, is DAGVTQSPTHLIKTRGQQVTLRCSPKSGHDTVSWYQQALGQGPQFIFQYYEEEERQRGNFPDRFSGHQFPNYSSELNVNALLLGDSALYLCASSLAKGAVRTDTQYFGPGTRLTVL.

This rearrangement joins TRBV15 to TRBJ2-7; a possible D gene is TRBD1 (5 bases). The germline V gene has CDR1 LNHNV and CDR2 YYDKDF (reference sequence). V dropped 0 bases and J dropped 0 bases, with 9 bases sitting between them. The CDR3 has 15 amino acids. CDR3 bases: TGTGCCACCAGCAGAGAGCCCGACAGCTCCTACGAGCAGTACTTC. Its protein is CATSREPDSSYEQYF. The variable domain in full, with the rest retrieved from reference TRBV15 and TRBJ2-7, is DAMVIQNPRYQVTQFGKPVTLSCSQTLNHNVMYWYQQKSSQAPKLLFHYYDKDFNNEADTPDNFQSRRPNTSFCFLDIRSPGLGDTAMYLCATSREPDSSYEQYFGPGTRLTVT.

V is TRBV27 and J is TRBJ2-2; 8 bases fit TRBD1. CDR3 length: 18 residues. The trim removed 2 bases at V and 1 base at J, leaving 9 bases unmatched. CDR1 MNHEY and CDR2 SMNVEV come from the germline V gene (reference sequence). Written as DNA, the CDR3 is TGTGCCAGCAGTTTACTTATCAGGGGGCGGGAGAACACCGGGGAGCTGTTTTTT. Protein sequence: CASSLLIRGRENTGELFF.

This clone was counted a few times. The chain links TRBV7-9 to TRBJ2-7; 9 nucleotides align to TRBD1. This CDR3 has 16 residues. J lost 2 bases, V lost 7 bases, and 12 bases had no gene match. Per germline, CDR1 SEHNR and CDR2 FQNEAQ (reference sequence). The chain's CDR3 is CASTYAGTGTTYEQYF. The CDR3, as DNA: TGTGCCAGCACCTACGCCGGGACAGGGACCACCTACGAGCAGTACTTC. Drawing the rest from reference TRBV7-9 and TRBJ2-7, the complete variable domain is DTGVSQNPRHKITKRGQNVTFRCDPISEHNRLYWYRQTLGQGPEFLTYFQNEAQLEKSRLLSDRFSAERPKGSFSTLEIQRTEQGDSAMYLCASTYAGTGTTYEQYFGPGTRLTVT.

V is TRBV5-1 and J is TRBJ2-1; 8 bases map to TRBD1. The CDR3 has 15 residues. Per the germline V gene, CDR1 is SGHRS and CDR2 is YFSETQ. The junction had 6 bases not matched to a gene; V was cut back by 3 bases and J by 4 bases. The CDR3 protein is CASSYGQGGYNEQFF. The CDR3 DNA is TGCGCCAGCAGCTACGGACAGGGAGGATACAATGAGCAGTTCTTC.

V gene TRBV29-1 combines with J gene TRBJ1-1; D might be TRBD1 (6 bases). The CDR3 loop spans 14 amino acids. Trimming took 2 bases from V and 1 from J, leaving 11 bases between them. Germline V gene sequence: CDR1 SQVTM, CDR2 ANQGSEA. The CDR3 loop reads CSVESEQGNTEAFF. CDR3 coding DNA: TGCAGCGTTGAATCGGAACAGGGGAACACTGAAGCTTTCTTT.

The count of this clone is one. This chain connects TRBV28 to TRBJ1-5; 7 nucleotides align to TRBD1. Germline V gene lookup returns CDR1 MDHEN and CDR2 SYDVKM. The trim removed 6 bases at V and 1 base at J, leaving 6 bases unmatched. CDR3 length equals 15 residues. The CDR3 bases are TGTGCCAGCAGGAGACAGGGTAAGAGCAATCAGCCCCAGCATTTT. It encodes CASRRQGKSNQPQHF. Using reference TRBV28 and TRBJ1-5 for the parts outside the CDR3, the full variable domain is DVKVTQSSRYLVKRTGEKVFLECVQDMDHENMFWYRQDPGLGLRLIYFSYDVKMKEKGDIPEGYSVSREKKERFSLILESASTNQTSMYLCASRRQGKSNQPQHFGDGTRLSIL.

This chain uses TRBV4-2 with TRBJ2-7; 12 bases agree with TRBD2. V lost 4 bases and J lost 5; bases outside the gene matches: 6. The length of the CDR3 is 15 residues. Per germline, CDR1 LGHNA and CDR2 YNFKEQ. CDR3 sequence reads: CASSPLAGGPNEQYF. The CDR3 DNA follows: TGTGCCAGCAGCCCCCTAGCGGGAGGGCCCAACGAGCAGTACTTC.